This T cell receptor beta chain was found in a study of identical twins. This clonotype was observed at least ten times. The antigen is not known. Healthy Caucasians supplied all donations. From germline, CDR1 is MNHNS and CDR2 SASEGT. Trimming took 3 bases from V and 5 from J, leaving 14 bases between them. The CDR3 covers 15 residues. Broader study findings: Compared with unrelated sharing, twin-shared out-of-frame alpha sequences had more low-probability sequences. While abundant cord blood beta clonotypes carried fewer insertions, memory repertoires showed no such pattern.

Template switching (which added a universal primer site) was used, and cDNA carried unique molecular identifiers. Using its own MiXCR run on the 5' RACE reads, TCRdb lists one record per CDR3 protein. The sample lists fewer than 350,000 distinct CDR3 sequences, about 8% occurring once. In addition, the sample was reused for a study of yellow fever vaccine responses in identical twins.

The sequence was collected from a woman under 30 in good health. The chain recombines TRBV6-1 with TRBJ2-1; D gene uncertain. The sequenced material came from memory (CD45RO+) T cells sorted from blood. The CDR3 nucleotides are TGTGCCAGCAGTGATGGCCCTCTCGAGCACAATGAGCAGTTCTTC. Its protein product is CASSDGPLEHNEQFF.